This T cell receptor beta chain originates from a study of shared clonotypes between healthy human individuals (dated by TCRdb to about 2020). The study in broad terms: A few men and a couple of women, aged 18 to 49 years, made up the cohort. For each donor, CD4 naive and CD4 memory were each run on three plates, CD8 naive on two plates, and CD8 memory on one plate. To estimate repertoire size and how much clonotype sharing occurs between individuals, the study deeply sequenced the blood TCR repertoires of five or six healthy adults. Libraries were prepared and TCR repertoires were sequenced by different laboratories using diverse techniques, in order to increase sequencing depth and limit assay-specific biases. Per donor, leukapheresis produced somewhere between about 0.94 and 9 billion PBMCs.

The donors were healthy, HIV-negative adults with no recently reported acute infections or vaccinations. Every donor was a Caucasian adult living in Nashville, Tennessee, USA. CD4+ T cells were enriched by magnetic negative selection; naive cells were then positively selected on CD45RA, and the negative fraction formed the memory subset. Blood was collected by leukapheresis, and PBMCs were isolated by Ficoll-Histopaque density gradient centrifugation and then cryopreserved in liquid nitrogen vapor phase. Purity and quantity of every magnetically sorted T cell population were checked by analytical flow cytometry. From each sorted fraction, genomic DNA was isolated and quantified by UV absorbance on a Nanodrop 2000c. There are 13 amino acids in the CDR3, from cysteine to phenylalanine inclusive. CDR3 DNA is the only sequence kept; it has 39 bases, read in frame from the first base. Per the germline V gene, SGHAT is the CDR1 and FQNNGV is the CDR2. Trimming removed 0 bases from V and 8 bases from J; the gene matches leave 1 base unexplained.

Beyond this particular receptor, the publication reports: Larger estimated clonotype richness was generally found for naive subsets than for memory subsets. Pairwise subsampling indicated that sequencing depth was expected to affect the degree of clonotype sharing among donors. Even with the large sequencing depth, rarefaction of the sorted-subset datasets indicated that sequencing was incomplete. Compared with non-shared clonotypes, clonotypes shared by all four sorted-subset donors had higher generation probabilities. Across a handful of donors, approximately 4.6% of naive CD4, approximately 3.5% of naive CD8, under 2.5% of memory CD4, and 0.4% to 0.45% of memory CD8 clonotypes were shared. Sampling was restricted to blood, and TCR repertoires in tissue are likely to differ from TCR repertoires in blood. Because the study included only a small number of donors, the genetic and exposure-history diversity represented was limited.

Using the deep immunoSEQ assay, TCR CDR3 regions were amplified from genomic DNA by multiplex PCR. Genomic DNA extracted from each cell subset was distributed evenly over all wells of several immunoSEQ 96-well plates, and each plate served as one replicate. For sorted subsets, 150 to 250 ng genomic DNA, equal to about 30,000 T cell genomes, was loaded into each replicate PCR. Purified libraries were quantified with a Qubit 3.0 fluorometer, sized on a Bioanalyzer 2100, and re-quantified with the KAPA Library Quantification kit. A separate single-read 150-cycle Illumina NextSeq 550 flow cell was used to sequence each immunoSEQ 96-well plate. In the source study's methods: Because the immunoSEQ output included only junctional sequences and no quality scores, the filtering could not be the same as the filtering used for full-length reads. Sequences were annotated with PyIR, a Python wrapper for IgBLAST v1.9, using IMGT germline references to assign V/J genes and CDR3. Any read was removed if the V/J assignment was weak (E-value above 1e-6), the CDR3 was missing, or the read contained stop codons, out-of-frame junctions, or ambiguous translated residues. V3J clonotypes were defined as sequences sharing an identical inferred V gene, J gene, and CDR3 amino acid sequence. Percentage overlap between repertoires was computed as shared unique clonotypes divided by the size of the smaller repertoire. Three approaches were used to assess repertoire richness: RTK rarefaction, the Chao1 estimator, and Recon v2.1 estimates of unobserved clonotypes. For all TCRbeta clonotypes obtained by the gDNA method from a few donors, generation probabilities were computed with OLGA. TCRdb limited this immuneACCESS table to in-frame rearrangements with V and J called. A share of clones is missing; checked studies link under half to unresolved V genes, and the rest is unexplained. V, J and clone size derive from that table, while D and trimming were established from the DNA sequence. This sample holds about 2.4 million clones; 90% to 95% were observed only once. 0.36% of the sample is held by the ten biggest clonotypes.

This clone was recorded once. There is no known antigen for this receptor. Base qualities are missing; no much larger clone stands one base away. Other DNA sequences of this sample code for an identical CDR3. Sequencing input: naive CD4+ T cells from PBMCs. The label giving this sample's cell subset or site can be read as: CD45RA+ positively selected. This receptor was obtained from a man in his late teens or twenties in good health. Some clones in this sample may be carry-over from other donors' samples. The chain is assembled from TRBV11-2 and TRBJ2-1, with 7 junctional bases fitting TRBD2. The CDR3 amino acid sequence is: CASSLEAGDEQFF. The DNA is TGTGCCAGCAGCTTAGAGGCGGGGGATGAGCAGTTCTTC.